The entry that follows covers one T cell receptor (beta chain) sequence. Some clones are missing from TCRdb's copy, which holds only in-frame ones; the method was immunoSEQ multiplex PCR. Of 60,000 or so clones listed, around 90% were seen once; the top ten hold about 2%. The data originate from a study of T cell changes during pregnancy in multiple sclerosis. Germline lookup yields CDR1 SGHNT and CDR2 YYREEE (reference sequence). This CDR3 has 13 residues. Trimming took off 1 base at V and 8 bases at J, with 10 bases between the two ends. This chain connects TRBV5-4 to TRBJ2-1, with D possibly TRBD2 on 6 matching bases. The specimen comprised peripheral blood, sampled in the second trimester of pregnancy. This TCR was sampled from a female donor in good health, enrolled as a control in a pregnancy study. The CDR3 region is CASSLMASDEQFF. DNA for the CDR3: TGTGCCAGCAGCTTGATGGCTAGCGATGAGCAGTTCTTC.